Following are 29 T cell receptor beta chains from one sample sequenced in a study of tumor and adjacent non-tumor tissue in lung cancer. No cell sorting was done before RNA was extracted from the tissue. The library came from three nested PCR rounds adapted from ARM-PCR protocols. TCRdb re-analysed the multiplex PCR reads in MiXCR, keeping a single row per CDR3 protein. The sample carries 91,000 or so distinct CDR3 sequences, approximately 70% recorded once. The sequencing input was lung tumor tissue. The receptors stem from a man between 60 and 75 years old with non-small cell lung cancer.

This clonotype has just a few counts. A read error is possible here, since a much larger clone lies one base away. The V and J genes are TRBV12-3 or TRBV12-4 and TRBJ2-2; TRBD2 might be the D (6 bases). There are 15 residues in the CDR3. Trimming cost V 4 bases and J 2 bases, with 11 bases left between them. CDR3: CASSSTGTNTGELFF. The CDR3 DNA follows: TGTGCCAGCAGTTCCACCGGGACTAACACCGGGGAGCTGTTTTTT.

This chain uses TRBV10-3 with TRBJ1-5; D is undetermined. The germline V and J ends were trimmed by 4 bases and 3 bases, with 19 bases remaining between them. Germline loops: CDR1 ENHRY, CDR2 SYGVKD. The CDR3 covers 17 residues. The CDR3 nucleotides read TGTGCCATCAGTGTTTCCGGGAGGACTGGGGACAATCAGCCCCAGCATTTT. This translates into CAISVSGRTGDNQPQHF.

The chain is built from TRBV9 and TRBJ2-7; D may be TRBD1 (6 bases). V was trimmed by 4 bases and J by 3 bases, leaving 17 bases between them. This CDR3 has 15 amino acids. Germline lookup yields CDR1 SGDLS and CDR2 YYNGEE. CDR3: CASSSRTEDNYEQYF. CDR3 in DNA: TGTGCCAGCAGCTCCAGGACAGAAGATAACTACGAGCAGTACTTC.

This clonotype is a singleton in its sample. Given the absence of the conserved phenylalanine or tryptophan at the CDR3 end, a read error is likely. V usage is TRBV29-1 and J usage is TRBJ2-1; D gene uncertain. The CDR3 is made up of 14 amino acids. The germline V gene encodes CDR1 SQVTM and CDR2 ANQGSEA. For the CDR3, the DNA is TGCAATACCGACACGTCAAGCTCCTACAATGAGCAGTTCTCC. Its translation is CNTDTSSSYNEQFS.

The CDR3 sequence: CASSPASGSETGELFF. CDR3 coding DNA: TGTGCCAGTAGCCCCGCTAGCGGGAGTGAGACCGGGGAGCTGTTTTTT. V gene TRBV5-4 combines with J gene TRBJ2-2; the match to TRBD2 covers 10 bases. J gave up 5 bases and V 8 bases, and 12 bases lay outside the gene matches. The V gene's germline CDR1 is SGHNT and CDR2 YYREEE (reference sequence). There are 16 residues in the CDR3.

This clonotype has only one observation. A much larger clone differs by one base, so this may be a read error. The chain is built from TRBV7-2 and TRBJ2-2; D is ambiguous. This CDR3 is built from 15 residues. Per germline, CDR1 SGHTA and CDR2 FQGNSA. CDR3 in amino acids: CASSLVVGNTWELFF. The CDR3 DNA reads as TGTGCCAGCAGCTTAGTTGTTGGGAACACCTGGGAGCTGTTTTTT.

A word on this clonotype: A read error may explain this, as a much larger clone is one base away. J is TRBJ2-3 and V is TRBV7-8; the match to TRBD2 covers 9 bases. CDR3 length: 17 amino acids. The V segment lost 5 bases and the J segment 9 bases; nucleotides outside the gene matches: 18. CDR1 and CDR2 from the germline V gene are SGHVS and FQNEAQ. DNA for the CDR3: TGTGCCAGCAGCCGGTCCGCTTGCGGGGGGGACCAGAGCACGCAGTATTTT. It yields the protein CASSRSACGGDQSTQYF. The variable domain in full, completed from reference TRBV7-8 and TRBJ2-3, reads GAGVSQSPRYKVAKRGQDVALRCDPISGHVSLFWYQQALGQGPEFLTYFQNEAQLDKSGLPSDRFFAERPEGSVSTLKIQRTQQEDSAVYLCASSRSACGGDQSTQYFGPGTRLTVL.

Remarks on this clonotype: One end of the junction is discordant with germline, which a read error may explain. The chain is built from TRBV28 and TRBJ2-6, with D tentatively TRBD1 (5 bases). CDR1 and CDR2 (germline): MDHEN, SYDVKM. The CDR3 has 14 amino acids. The CDR3 loop is CASSFASGANALTF. The DNA for the CDR3 is TGTGCCAGCAGTTTTGCTTCTGGGGCCAACGCCCTGACTTTC.

In this sample, this clonotype turned up once. Possible read error: a much larger clone is one base away. V and J are TRBV20-1 and TRBJ1-1; D perhaps matches TRBD1 (6 bases). The germline V gene encodes CDR1 DFQATT and CDR2 SNEGSKA (reference sequence). The CDR3 length is 12 residues. The CDR3 loop is CSAEGGNIEAFF. Written as DNA, the CDR3 is TGCAGTGCCGAAGGGGGGAACATTGAAGCTTTCTTT.

Notes on this clonotype: Given a much more abundant clone one base away, this may be a read error. The V and J genes are TRBV5-1 and TRBJ2-7; D may be TRBD2 (6 bases). The CDR3 covers 14 residues. Germline CDR1 is SGHRS and CDR2 is YFSETQ. Between the trimmed V and J ends, which lost 0 bases and 3 bases, there was a span of 10 bases. DNA for the CDR3: TGCGCCAGCAGCTTGGACGGGAGAGACTACGAGCAGTACTTC. Translating it yields CASSLDGRDYEQYF.

Note on this clonotype: The junction shows a germline mismatch at one end, possibly a read error. The chain recombines TRBV28 with TRBJ2-6; D remains ambiguous. The CDR3 is made up of 13 amino acids. CDR1 is MDHEN, CDR2 SYDVKM, per germline. This CDR3 reads CASRLTGVNVLAF. CDR3 nucleotides: TGTGCCAGCAGATTAACTGGGGTCAACGTCCTGGCTTTC.

This clonotype was seen only once. The CDR3 end shows no conserved phenylalanine or tryptophan, and so a read error is likely. The chain carries TRBV6-5 and TRBJ1-5, with a weak D call TRBD1 (6 bases). CDR1 is MNHEY and CDR2 is SVGAGI in the germline V gene. This CDR3 comprises 14 residues. In nucleotides, the CDR3 is TGTGCCAGCAGACCTACAGGGCGGAATCAGCCTCAGCATTCT. Amino acids: CASRPTGRNQPQHS.

This clonotype was seen many times. The chain links TRBV20-1 to TRBJ1-2, with 7 bases fitting TRBD1. CDR1 is DFQATT, CDR2 SNEGSKA, per germline (reference sequence). CDR3 size: 14 residues. V shed 8 bases, J shed 6 bases, and the junction held 15 bases outside the gene matches. The CDR3 nucleotides read TGCAGTATTCCGAACAGGGGTAGAGGGAATGGCTACACCTTC. It translates to CSIPNRGRGNGYTF.

This clonotype came up many times. The chain employs TRBV7-8 and TRBJ1-5, with 7 bases matching TRBD1. Germline V lookup: CDR1 SGHVS, CDR2 FQNEAQ. V dropped 1 base and J dropped 4; count of bases not matched to a gene: 7. This CDR3 region has 16 residues. The CDR3 bases are TGTGCCAGCAGCTTAGGAGGGGGACAGCCGAATCAGCCCCAGCATTTT. Its protein is CASSLGGGQPNQPQHF.

This clonotype occurred a few times. The V and J genes are TRBV6-5 and TRBJ2-4, with 10 bases identical to TRBD2. This CDR3 region has 15 residues. With 5 bases clipped from V and 7 bases from J, the junction kept 8 bases outside the gene matches. The germline gives CDR1 MNHEY, CDR2 SVGAGI. DNA for the CDR3: TGTGCCAGCAGTCCTAGCGGGGGTCCCATGAACATTCAGTACTTC. Protein product: CASSPSGGPMNIQYF.

The chain has TRBV28 and TRBJ1-2; D may be TRBD1 (5 bases). Germline assignment: CDR1 MDHEN and CDR2 SYDVKM. CDR3 length equals 13 residues. CDR3 sequence reads: CPTTAPIGYGYTF. The CDR3 DNA reads as TGTCCGACGACAGCCCCAATTGGCTATGGCTACACCTTC.

This clonotype occurred many times. V gene TRBV6-1 combines with J gene TRBJ1-1; D perhaps matches TRBD1 (6 bases). Germline CDR1 reads MNHNS; CDR2 reads SASEGT. Trimming took 1 base from V and 2 from J, leaving 11 bases between them. The length of the CDR3 is 15 residues. The CDR3 loop is CASSEVARGNTEAFF. The CDR3 nucleotides are TGTGCCAGCAGTGAAGTGGCCAGGGGCAACACTGAAGCTTTCTTT.

To note about this clonotype: A much larger clone is a single base away; this may be a read error. V and J are TRBV12-3 or TRBV12-4 and TRBJ2-1; D not resolved. CDR3 length: 12 amino acids. DNA of the CDR3: TGTGTCAGCAGAACTGATGACAATGAGCAGTTCTTC. Encoded protein: CVSRTDDNEQFF.

The rearrangement joins TRBV6-5 to TRBJ2-1; D is undetermined. V was trimmed by 4 bases and J by 10 bases, leaving 17 bases between them. Germline assignment: CDR1 MNHEY and CDR2 SVGAGI. There are 14 residues in the CDR3. The DNA for the CDR3 is TGTGCCAGCAGTTCGCACCTGGCGGCGTCGGAGCAGTTCTTC. This codes for CASSSHLAASEQFF.

On this clonotype: This clone may be a read error of a much larger clone one base away. The CDR3 nucleotides are TGCAGTGCTAGAGATCTGGGGAGTGAAAAACTGTTTTTT. This codes for CSARDLGSEKLFF. V and J are TRBV20-1 and TRBJ1-4, with D uncertain. The CDR3 runs 13 residues. Germline CDR1 reads DFQATT; CDR2 reads SNEGSKA (reference sequence). V dropped 0 bases and J dropped 7 bases, with 9 bases sitting between them.

Concerning this clonotype itself: An end of the junction differs from the germline gene, which may be a read error. The V gene is TRBV11-1, the J gene TRBJ2-2, with D tentatively TRBD2 (6 bases). This CDR3 has 13 amino acids. Germline CDR1 is SGHAT and CDR2 is FQDESV (reference sequence). The CDR3 DNA reads as TGTGCCAGCATCTTAACTATCGGAGGGGATCTGTTTTTT. Its translation: CASILTIGGDLFF.

In regard to this clonotype: A much larger clonotype is one base distant, so this may be a read error. The genes are TRBV4-3 and TRBJ2-6; a weak D match, TRBD2 (5 bases). This CDR3 is built from 17 residues. Germline CDR1 LGHNA, CDR2 YSLEER. For the CDR3, the DNA is TGCGCCAGCGGCCAAGCCCTTACTAGTGCTGGGGCCAACGTCCTGACTTTC. Its translation is CASGQALTSAGANVLTF.

V is TRBV4-3 and J is TRBJ2-1; perhaps TRBD2 as D (5 bases). The CDR3 loop spans 16 amino acids. V was cut by 0 bases and J by 2 bases, with 11 bases left in between. From germline, CDR1 is LGHNA and CDR2 YSLEER. The CDR3 DNA sequence: TGCGCCAGCAGCCAAGAAGGACTGGACCCCTACAATGAGCAGTTCTTC. Protein product: CASSQEGLDPYNEQFF.

For this clonotype: The final CDR3 position lacks the conserved phenylalanine or tryptophan, pointing to a likely read error. The chain joins TRBV5-4 to TRBJ2-1; 10 positions agree with TRBD2. V was pared by 4 bases and J by 7 bases, with 11 bases of the junction left unmatched. CDR3 length: 16 residues. CDR1 is SGHNT and CDR2 is YYREEE in the germline V gene (reference sequence). DNA for the CDR3: TGTGCCAGCAGCCCGGGATACTCTAGCGGGAGAAATGAGCAGTTCTTG. It is translated as CASSPGYSSGRNEQFL.

As concerns this clonotype: Just one base apart from a much larger clone, this may be a read error. V and J are TRBV5-1 and TRBJ1-1; possibly TRBD1 for D (5 bases). Looked up from germline, CDR1 is SGHRS and CDR2 is YFSETQ. The V gene lost 2 bases and the J gene lost 1 base, with 6 bases spanning the gap. CDR3 length: 13 amino acids. The CDR3 protein is CASSFQGNTEAFF. CDR3 nucleotide sequence: TGCGCCAGCAGCTTTCAGGGGAACACTGAAGCTTTCTTT.

About this clonotype itself: A single base separates this from a much larger clone, so it may be a read error. The chain links TRBV28 to TRBJ2-2; no firm D call. The CDR3 is made up of 13 amino acids. V was trimmed by 5 bases and J by 3 bases, leaving 7 bases between them. The V gene's germline CDR1 is MDHEN and CDR2 SYDVKM. The CDR3 sequence is CASSVAYTGELFF. Written as DNA, the CDR3 is TGTGCCAGCAGTGTAGCCTACACCGGGGAGCTGTTTTTT.

A note on this clonotype: Without the conserved terminal phenylalanine or tryptophan, this CDR3 likely stems from a read error. As DNA, the CDR3 is TGTGCCAGCAGCTCCGGGAAACCCACATACAATGAGCAGTTCCTC. Translation gives CASSSGKPTYNEQFL. The genes are TRBV7-2 and TRBJ2-1; a weak D match, TRBD2 (5 bases). V dropped 4 bases and J dropped 4 bases, with 14 bases sitting between them. The CDR3 covers 15 residues. The V gene's germline CDR1 is SGHTA and CDR2 FQGNSA.

In the case of this clonotype: A read error may account for a junction end that differs from germline. CDR3 bases: TGTACCAGCAGTAGAAACGTAGCGAACACTGAAGCTTTCTTT. Translated, it gives CTSSRNVANTEAFF. The chain combines TRBV12-3 or TRBV12-4 with TRBJ1-1; D call uncertain. The CDR3 is 14 residues long.

This clonotype was seen a few times. Since a much larger clone is just one base distant, this may be a read error. Because the CDR3 is missing its conserved closing phenylalanine or tryptophan, this is likely a read error. The chain combines TRBV4-3 with TRBJ2-5, with a weak D call TRBD1 (6 bases). Germline V gene lookup returns CDR1 LGHNA and CDR2 YSLEER. Trimming removed 3 bases at V and 9 bases at J, with 20 bases between. The CDR3 is 15 residues long. The CDR3 coding sequence is TGCGCCAGCAGCCAGACCAGGGACACCCGGGTTGCCCAGTACTCC. The encoded protein is CASSQTRDTRVAQYS.